Reported below is one T cell receptor (beta chain). PCR primers comprised 60 Vbeta and 13 Jbeta primers. TCRdb's table, derived via immunoSEQ multiplex PCR, lists solely in-frame clones and lacks some. There are roughly 46,000 clones in the sample, with approximately 1% held by the top ten. The data originate from a study of cytomegalovirus exposure and HLA in healthy donors. The CDR3 sequence is 17 residues long. Trimming cost V 0 bases and J 7 bases; bases outside gene matches: 6. Germline V gives CDR1 MGHRA, CDR2 YSYEKL. V usage is TRBV4-1 and J usage is TRBJ1-6; 10 bases fit TRBD1. This clonotype originated in a woman between 40 and 55 years old in good health and CMV-seronegative. The sequencing input was PBMCs. DNA of the CDR3: TGCGCCAGCAGCCAAGATCCGACAGGGGGCTTCAATTCACCCCTCCACTTT. The encoded protein is CASSQDPTGGFNSPLHF.